This passage covers 24 T cell receptor beta chains from one sample sequenced in a study of shared clonotypes between healthy human individuals. The data were produced by immunoSEQ multiplex PCR, yet TCRdb's version contains in-frame clones alone and is incomplete. The table records 800,000 to 1,200,000 clones, around 78% of them present only once. Sequencing was performed on memory CD4+ T cells from PBMCs. Documented subset: CD45RA-negative fraction. The receptors were gathered from a young man in good health. Some clones in this sample may be carry-over from other donors' samples.

This clone showed up many times. V and J are TRBV4-1 and TRBJ1-1, with no clear D. Germline CDR1 reads MGHRA; CDR2 reads YSYEKL. Trimming removed 1 base from V and 0 bases from J, with 9 bases in between. The CDR3 has 15 residues. For the CDR3, the DNA is TGCGCCAGCAGCCAAGCCTGGCAGATGAACACTGAAGCTTTCTTT. Amino acid sequence: CASSQAWQMNTEAFF.

This sequence joins TRBV6-1 and TRBJ1-2; 9 bases fit TRBD1. V trimming: 5 bases; J trimming: 3 bases; junction bases outside the gene matches: 7. This CDR3 is 15 amino acids long. Germline CDR1 is MNHNS and CDR2 is SASEGT. Here the CDR3 reads CASSTRGQGYYGYTF. CDR3 nucleotide sequence: TGTGCCAGCAGTACTAGGGGACAGGGCTACTATGGCTACACCTTC.

This clone was seen only a few times. The chain employs TRBV7-2 and TRBJ1-3; D call uncertain. The germline V and J ends were trimmed by 5 bases and 4 bases, with 15 bases remaining between them. The CDR3 has 15 residues. Germline CDR1 reads SGHTA; CDR2 reads FQGNSA. The CDR3 DNA is TGTGCCAGCAGCCTAGTGGGCGGGCAAGGAAACACCATATATTTT. This gives the protein CASSLVGGQGNTIYF.

This clone appeared a few times. The chain couples TRBV28 to TRBJ1-1, with no clear D. This CDR3 is 15 amino acids long. V was shortened by 5 bases and J by 4 bases, with 17 bases between the two germline ends. Per germline, CDR1 MDHEN and CDR2 SYDVKM. The CDR3 loop is CASSHPRTAPTEAFF. CDR3 DNA sequence: TGTGCCAGCAGTCACCCCCGGACGGCCCCCACTGAAGCTTTCTTT.

The rearrangement joins TRBV30 to TRBJ1-3; TRBD1 is a possible D gene (6 bases). The V end lost 5 bases, the J end lost 0 bases, and 14 bases lay between the germline ends. This CDR3 has 15 residues. Germline V gene data show CDR1 as GTSNPN and CDR2 as SVGIG (reference sequence). The CDR3 nucleotides are TGTGCCTGGGTAACTACAGGGTACTCTGGAAACACCATATATTTT. Translating gives CAWVTTGYSGNTIYF.

This clone showed up just once. The rearrangement uses TRBV14 and TRBJ2-2; 10 bases agree with TRBD2. Germline V CDR1 and CDR2: SGHDN, FVKESK. Germline trimming cut 1 base from V and 5 bases from J; bases unmatched to any gene: 13. The CDR3 has 19 residues. The CDR3 protein is CASSQAVAGGLRRTGELFF. CDR3 nucleotides: TGTGCCAGCAGCCAAGCGGTAGCGGGAGGTTTAAGACGGACCGGGGAGCTGTTTTTT.

The chain links TRBV7-3 to TRBJ2-1, with TRBD2 identical over 9 bases. The trim removed 6 bases at V and 9 bases at J, leaving 12 bases unmatched. This CDR3 region has 15 residues. Germline CDR1 SGHTA, CDR2 FQGTGA. CDR3 in amino acids: CASSPQGGRAGEQFF. CDR3 DNA sequence: TGTGCCAGCAGTCCCCAAGGCGGGAGGGCCGGTGAGCAGTTCTTC.

This chain links TRBV11-2 with TRBJ2-7, with D tentatively TRBD2 (5 bases). V gave up 5 bases and J gave up 4 bases, with 12 bases separating them. Germline V gives CDR1 SGHAT, CDR2 FQNNGV. This CDR3 comprises 13 residues. CDR3 protein: CASSPIRRYEQYF. The CDR3 DNA is TGTGCCAGCAGCCCCATTCGGAGGTACGAGCAGTACTTC.

V usage is TRBV27 and J usage is TRBJ2-7, with 7 nucleotides matching TRBD2. This CDR3 has 18 amino acids. Losses at the gene ends were 6 bases for V and 5 bases for J; bases not matched to a gene: 22. The germline V gene encodes CDR1 MNHEY and CDR2 SMNVEV (reference sequence). The CDR3 sequence: CASSLFGRQLARAHEQYF. CDR3 in DNA: TGTGCCAGCAGCCTTTTCGGCAGGCAACTAGCGAGGGCCCACGAGCAGTACTTC.

The V and J genes are TRBV7-9 and TRBJ2-1; D unresolved. The germline CDR1 and CDR2 sequences are SEHNR and FQNEAQ (reference sequence). The CDR3 totals 14 residues. Trimming left V 5 bases short and J 6 bases short, with 14 bases between. The CDR3 loop is CASSPTMASNEQFF. CDR3 DNA sequence: TGTGCCAGCAGCCCAACCATGGCTAGCAATGAGCAGTTCTTC.

J is TRBJ2-1 and V is TRBV11-3; the match to TRBD2 covers 11 bases. Trimming took 1 base from V and 4 from J; bases not matched to a gene: 6. CDR3 length: 17 residues. Germline CDR1 and CDR2: SGHNT and YENEEA. In DNA, the CDR3 is TGTGCCAGCAGCTTAGGTTCGGTAGCGGGAGGGTACAATGAGCAGTTCTTC. This codes for CASSLGSVAGGYNEQFF. The variable domain in full, with the rest retrieved from reference TRBV11-3 and TRBJ2-1, is EAGVVQSPRYKIIEKKQPVAFWCNPISGHNTLYWYLQNLGQGPELLIRYENEEAVDDSQLPKDRFSAERLKGVDSTLKIQPAELGDSAVYLCASSLGSVAGGYNEQFFGPGTRLTVL.

The V call is TRBV2, the J call TRBJ1-1, with D possibly being TRBD1 (5 bases). The CDR3 loop spans 17 amino acids. V lost 5 bases, J lost 3 bases, and 22 bases lay in between. Germline CDR1 reads SNHLY; CDR2 reads FYNNEI. CDR3 DNA sequence: TGTGCCAGCAGTAAAACAGGACACGGGGGATCCTACACTGAAGCTTTCTTT. Translating gives CASSKTGHGGSYTEAFF.

This clone is a singleton in its sample. This rearrangement joins TRBV28 to TRBJ1-2; no clear D gene. Germline V gene lookup returns CDR1 MDHEN and CDR2 SYDVKM. The CDR3 is 14 amino acids. Trimming removed 1 base from V and 6 bases from J, with 12 bases in between. CDR3 coding DNA: TGTGCCAGCAGTTTATACCCAACAGTTGATGGCTACACCTTC. Translated: CASSLYPTVDGYTF.

A word on this clone: Distinct nucleotide sequences in the sample also encode this CDR3. The rearrangement links TRBV28 to TRBJ2-2; D is possibly TRBD2 (6 bases). The germline V gene encodes CDR1 MDHEN and CDR2 SYDVKM. Deletions cut 3 bases from V and 5 bases from J, with 7 bases between. CDR3 length: 13 residues. The CDR3 loop is CASSFGGTGELFF. The CDR3 nucleotides read TGTGCCAGCAGTTTCGGAGGGACCGGGGAGCTGTTTTTT.

The chain has TRBV6-1 and TRBJ1-4; the D gene is possibly TRBD1 (5 bases). The CDR3 is 13 amino acids. Per the germline V gene, CDR1 is MNHNS and CDR2 is SASEGT. V was trimmed by 6 bases and J by 6 bases, leaving 11 bases between them. The CDR3 sequence is CASSPGRDEKLFF. Written as DNA, the CDR3 is TGTGCCAGCAGCCCAGGGCGAGATGAAAAACTGTTTTTT.

The chain uses TRBV28 and TRBJ2-3; 8 bases fit TRBD1. J gave up 1 base and V 5 bases, and 11 bases lay outside the gene matches. This CDR3 has 17 residues. CDR1 is MDHEN, CDR2 SYDVKM, per germline. This CDR3 is CASSGPMTGAGTDTQYF. In DNA, the CDR3 is TGTGCCAGCAGTGGACCCATGACAGGGGCCGGCACAGATACGCAGTATTTT.

The chain employs TRBV5-4 and TRBJ2-7; D is undetermined. The ends were cut back, 0 bases at V and 6 bases at J, with 13 bases in the middle. This CDR3 spans 14 amino acids. Germline CDR1 is SGHNT and CDR2 is YYREEE (reference sequence). The chain's CDR3 is CASSLEASSSEQYF. The DNA of the CDR3 is TGTGCCAGCAGCTTGGAGGCAAGTAGTTCCGAGCAGTACTTC.

This clone has ten or more counts. The J gene is TRBJ2-6, the V gene TRBV21-1; the table's D call TRBD1 went unverified against the DNA. TRBV21-1 is a pseudogene. The CDR3 is 19 amino acids. Written as DNA, the CDR3 is TGTGCCAGCAGCTCACAGGACAGGGGTCCGAGCTCTGGGGCCAACGTCCTGACTTTC. Amino acid sequence: CASSSQDRGPSSGANVLTF.

This clone was observed a single time. The gene calls are TRBV7-8 and TRBJ1-3; D is unclear. V was shortened by 5 bases and J by 4 bases, with 9 bases between the two germline ends. The CDR3 sequence is 13 residues long. CDR1 is SGHVS, CDR2 FQNEAQ, per germline. Here the CDR3 reads CASSRGFGNTIYF. The CDR3 DNA reads as TGTGCCAGCAGCCGGGGTTTCGGAAACACCATATATTTT.

Of note for this clone: It may be a read error: a sequence one base away is much more abundant. The chain carries TRBV19 and TRBJ2-3; 7 bases line up with TRBD2. CDR1 and CDR2 (germline): LNHDA, SQIVND (reference sequence). The CDR3 sequence is 16 residues long. J was trimmed by 4 bases and V by 5 bases; bases with no gene match: 12. CDR3 sequence reads: CASSGGVGRAADTQYF. Written as DNA, the CDR3 is TGTGCCAGTAGTGGGGGAGTGGGGAGGGCCGCAGATACGCAGTATTTT. The entire variable domain, with the rest obtained from reference TRBV19 and TRBJ2-3, is as follows: DGGITQSPKYLFRKEGQNVTLSCEQNLNHDAMYWYRQDPGQGLRLIYYSQIVNDFQKGDIAEGYSVSREKKESFPLTVTSAQKNPTAFYLCASSGGVGRAADTQYFGPGTRLTVL.

The chain carries TRBV2 and TRBJ2-3, with D perhaps matching TRBD2 (5 bases). Germline CDR1 reads SNHLY; CDR2 reads FYNNEI. V gave up 7 bases and J gave up 2 bases, with 13 bases separating them. The CDR3 sequence is 14 residues long. The CDR3: CASTGLPDTDTQYF. Here the CDR3 DNA reads TGTGCCAGCACTGGACTCCCGGACACAGATACGCAGTATTTT.

J is TRBJ2-1 and V is TRBV28; possibly TRBD1 for D (6 bases). The CDR3 has 12 residues. Trimming removed 6 bases from V and 9 bases from J, with 12 bases in between. Germline CDR1 reads MDHEN; CDR2 reads SYDVKM. CDR3 bases: TGTGCCAGCAGGTCAACAGGGTTTGAGCAGTTCTTC. Amino acid sequence: CASRSTGFEQFF.

Details on this clone: The sample holds other DNA sequences that translate to the same CDR3. The chain joins TRBV9 to TRBJ2-5; D not certain. Germline CDR1 is SGDLS and CDR2 is YYNGEE. CDR3 length equals 13 residues. Trimming took 4 bases from V and 4 from J, leaving 11 bases between them. The CDR3 coding sequence is TGTGCCAGCAGCCCCCGCCTGGGAGAGACCCAGTACTTC. As protein: CASSPRLGETQYF.

The rearrangement links TRBV7-7 to TRBJ2-1; D possibly uses TRBD1 or TRBD2 (5 bases each). Trimming removed 5 bases from V and 2 bases from J, with 16 bases in between. Germline lookup yields CDR1 SSHAT and CDR2 FNYEAQ (reference sequence). The CDR3 is made up of 16 amino acids. In nucleotides, the CDR3 is TGTGCCAGCAGCCCCGCCGGGACCAGGACCTACAATGAGCAGTTCTTC. Its translation: CASSPAGTRTYNEQFF.